The entry below gives a single T cell receptor beta chain sequence along with its context. Its target is not known. These data belong to a study of T cell responses to AZD1222 COVID-19 vaccine. In the study overall: Both about-4-week and about-12-week second-dose recipients were combined. Study-wide findings and caveats: Repertoire sampling was restricted to post-peak T cell response timepoints. Donors in the cohort were predominantly white British and more often female, and clonal diversity was possibly underestimated. With two AZD1222 doses given, Spike-specific TCR breadth and depth both rose.

The germline V gene has CDR1 SGHTA and CDR2 FQGNSA. Trimming removed 2 bases from V and 10 bases from J, with 12 bases in between. The CDR3 contains 13 residues. This table comes from immunoSEQ multiplex PCR, and its TCRdb copy is limited to in-frame clones, with some not included. The repertoire holds 100,000 to 120,000 clones, with more than 75% as singletons. The J gene is TRBJ2-1, the V gene TRBV7-2; no reliable D call. The sequence was obtained from an adult in good health. Sequencing was performed on peripheral blood, taken on day 0 of AZD1222 vaccination. The CDR3 region has the DNA TGTGCCAGCAGCTTACCGCCCGCCTGGGAGCAGTTCTTC. This sequence encodes CASSLPPAWEQFF.